These 4 T cell receptor beta chains share one sample of origin, sequenced in a study of Graves' ophthalmopathy and Graves' hyperthyroidism. Amplification from RNA transcripts yielded the TCR beta CDR3 regions. Scientists carried out first-round RT-PCR using HTBI primers and then a second-round multiplex PCR. In TCRdb, the multiplex PCR reads were re-called with MiXCR into one record per CDR3 protein. The sample lists more than 300,000 distinct CDR3 sequences; about 15% were seen once. The sample was peripheral blood. The receptors here all came from an adult woman with stable Graves' hyperthyroidism.

The chain carries TRBV18 and TRBJ2-3; 7 bases are shared with TRBD2. The CDR3 is made up of 15 amino acids. CDR1 KGHSH and CDR2 LQKENI come from the germline V gene. After removal of 1 base from V and 0 bases from J, the junction contained 1 base not matched to a gene. Here the CDR3 DNA reads TGTGCCAGCTCACCACGGGAGGGGAGCACAGATACGCAGTATTTT. Translation: CASSPREGSTDTQYF.

In this sample, this clonotype turned up many times. The J gene is TRBJ1-5, the V gene TRBV12-3 or TRBV12-4; D is perhaps TRBD1 (5 bases). V lost 3 bases and J 6 bases, leaving 9 bases between the germline ends. The CDR3 runs to 13 residues. CDR3 protein: CASSFREGQPQHF. As DNA, the CDR3 is TGTGCCAGCAGTTTCAGGGAAGGTCAGCCCCAGCATTTT.

About this clonotype: Given a much more abundant clone one base away, this may be a read error. The chain combines TRBV5-1 with TRBJ1-1, with 8 bases aligning to TRBD1. Germline V gene lookup returns CDR1 SGHRS and CDR2 YFSETQ. This CDR3 comprises 15 residues. J lost 6 bases, V lost 1 base, and 8 bases had no gene match. The CDR3, as DNA: TGCGCCAGCAGCTTGCAAAAACAGGGGGGGTCTGAAGCTTTCTTT. Protein product: CASSLQKQGGSEAFF.

This clonotype was seen many times. CDR3 residues: CASGSGGGYQPQHF. CDR3 DNA sequence: TGTGCTAGTGGTTCAGGGGGCGGGTATCAGCCCCAGCATTTT. V and J are TRBV12-5 and TRBJ1-5; 8 nucleotides match TRBD1. V gave up 4 bases and J gave up 5 bases; unmatched junction bases: 4. CDR3 size: 14 residues. CDR1 is LGHNT, CDR2 FRNRAP, per germline.